A selection of T cell receptor beta chains follows, all from one sample in a study of blood T cell repertoires in COVID-19. TCRdb's copy holds only in-frame clones and misses some; the assay was immunoSEQ multiplex PCR. The sample has 250,000 or so clones; about 90% are singletons. What was sequenced was PBMCs or T cells enriched from blood (not recorded which). The receptors were gathered from a human donor in a cohort exposed to, infected with or recovered from COVID-19 (not recorded which). The donor label of this sample is uncertain. The CDR3 runs from the conserved cysteine through the conserved F or W. Each record gives: V gene, D gene, J gene, CDR3 protein. A D gene is named only where the DNA matches it firmly.

TRBV2	.	TRBJ2-2	CASSLTRTANTGELFF
TRBV6-5	.	TRBJ1-1	CASSPGGVSNTEAFF
TRBV30	.	TRBJ1-5	CAWSAVYSNQPQHF
TRBV29-1	TRBD1	TRBJ1-1	CSGGGQSGTEAFF
TRBV12-3/TRBV12-4	.	TRBJ1-2	CASSRVDYGYTF
TRBV6-5	TRBD1	TRBJ1-2	CASSPGTGYGYTF
TRBV6-1	TRBD1	TRBJ2-3	CASSDLTGGSDTQYF
TRBV7-9	.	TRBJ2-6	CASSPQGAGANVLTF
TRBV9	TRBD2	TRBJ2-2	CASSPGTSGNTGELFF
TRBV18	TRBD1	TRBJ1-5	CASSPQGQDSNQPQHF
TRBV19	.	TRBJ1-2	CASSIALGGNYGYTF
TRBV9	.	TRBJ2-1	CASSPAVLSDQFF
TRBV6-5	TRBD1	TRBJ1-5	CASRPTGAGQPQHF
TRBV10-3	TRBD1	TRBJ1-2	CAVGDRGYGYTF
TRBV11-2	TRBD1	TRBJ2-3	CASSLERDRALTDTQYF
TRBV19	TRBD2	TRBJ2-7	CASSSLAGGYEQYF
TRBV28	TRBD1	TRBJ1-1	CASIVQGARAFF
TRBV5-4	.	TRBJ2-5	CASSSQGNLWYQETQYF
TRBV11-2	TRBD1	TRBJ1-1	CASSQGQVNTEAFF
TRBV6-4	.	TRBJ2-3	CASSDELASTDTQYF
TRBV7-2	.	TRBJ2-3	CASSLSSGTDTQYF
TRBV3-1/TRBV3-2	TRBD1	TRBJ2-7	CASSQSTGAYEQYF
TRBV19	TRBD1	TRBJ1-1	CASKGQGAGGEAFF
TRBV5-4	TRBD2	TRBJ2-3	CASSYYFSRASGNTDTQYF
TRBV6-1	.	TRBJ1-6	CASSDLGEANSPLHF
TRBV18	.	TRBJ1-4	CASSLQGGTNEKLFF
TRBV7-9	.	TRBJ2-7	CASSRSYEQYF
TRBV11-2	.	TRBJ1-2	CASSRIKDRHYTF
TRBV5-1	TRBD2	TRBJ2-5	CASSFTGTSGGATETQYF
TRBV9	.	TRBJ1-1	CASSVEGGTEAFF
TRBV30	TRBD1	TRBJ2-1	CAWSVLWDREVNEQFF
TRBV7-2	TRBD1	TRBJ1-6	CASSFKGTGGAYNSPLHF
TRBV3-1/TRBV3-2	.	TRBJ1-6	CASSQRHPSSPLHF
TRBV7-2	.	TRBJ2-7	CASSPGHSYEQYF
TRBV7-9	TRBD1	TRBJ2-7	CASSSTGGHEQYF
TRBV18	.	TRBJ1-2	CASSPMDSGAGDYGYTF
TRBV24-1	.	TRBJ1-6	CATSERGLGGSPLHF
TRBV30	.	TRBJ1-5	CAWSVGVDQPQHF
TRBV25-1	.	TRBJ2-2	CASSELGQDSPGELFF
TRBV7-3	.	TRBJ2-1	CASSLRASNEQFF
TRBV7-9	TRBD1	TRBJ1-2	CASSRKADRDYGYTF
TRBV7-8	.	TRBJ1-2	CASSLDTAGVVNGYTF
TRBV19	.	TRBJ2-2	CASSLQRTGELFF
TRBV7-2	.	TRBJ1-1	CASSPDRTFEAFF
TRBV24-1	.	TRBJ1-5	CATSETQGGPQHF